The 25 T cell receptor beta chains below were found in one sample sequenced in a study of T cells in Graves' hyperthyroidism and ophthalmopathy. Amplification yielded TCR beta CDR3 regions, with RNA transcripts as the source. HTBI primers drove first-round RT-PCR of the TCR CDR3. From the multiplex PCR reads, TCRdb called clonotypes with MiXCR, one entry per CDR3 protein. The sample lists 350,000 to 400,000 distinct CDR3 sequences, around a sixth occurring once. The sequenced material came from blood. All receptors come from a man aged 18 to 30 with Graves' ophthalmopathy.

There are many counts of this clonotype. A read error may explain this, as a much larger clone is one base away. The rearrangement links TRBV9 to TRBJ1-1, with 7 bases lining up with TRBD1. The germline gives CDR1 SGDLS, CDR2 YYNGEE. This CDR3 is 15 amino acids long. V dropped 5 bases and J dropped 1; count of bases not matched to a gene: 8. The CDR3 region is CASRPPTGTNTEAFF. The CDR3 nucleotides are TGTGCCAGCAGGCCCCCGACAGGGACGAACACTGAAGCTTTCTTT.

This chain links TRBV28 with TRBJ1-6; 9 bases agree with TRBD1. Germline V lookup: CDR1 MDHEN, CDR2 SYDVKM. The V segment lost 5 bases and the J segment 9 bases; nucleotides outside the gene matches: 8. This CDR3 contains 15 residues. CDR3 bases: TGTGCCAGCAGTCGCCCCGGGACAGGGAGTTCACCCCTCCACTTT. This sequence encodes CASSRPGTGSSPLHF. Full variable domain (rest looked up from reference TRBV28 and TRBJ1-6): DVKVTQSSRYLVKRTGEKVFLECVQDMDHENMFWYRQDPGLGLRLIYFSYDVKMKEKGDIPEGYSVSREKKERFSLILESASTNQTSMYLCASSRPGTGSSPLHFGNGTRLTVT.

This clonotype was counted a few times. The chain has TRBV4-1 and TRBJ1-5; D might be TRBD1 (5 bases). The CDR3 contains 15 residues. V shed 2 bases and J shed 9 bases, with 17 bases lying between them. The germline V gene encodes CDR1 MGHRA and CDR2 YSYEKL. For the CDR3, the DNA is TGCGCCAGCAGCCAATACAGGAGCCTGCAGCGGCCCCAGCATTTT. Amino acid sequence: CASSQYRSLQRPQHF.

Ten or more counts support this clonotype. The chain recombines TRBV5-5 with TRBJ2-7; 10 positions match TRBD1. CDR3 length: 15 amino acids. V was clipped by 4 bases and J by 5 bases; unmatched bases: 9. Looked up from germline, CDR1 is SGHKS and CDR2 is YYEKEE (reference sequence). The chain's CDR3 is CASSRPGQGYDEQYF. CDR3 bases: TGTGCCAGCAGCCGGCCGGGACAGGGGTACGACGAGCAGTACTTC.

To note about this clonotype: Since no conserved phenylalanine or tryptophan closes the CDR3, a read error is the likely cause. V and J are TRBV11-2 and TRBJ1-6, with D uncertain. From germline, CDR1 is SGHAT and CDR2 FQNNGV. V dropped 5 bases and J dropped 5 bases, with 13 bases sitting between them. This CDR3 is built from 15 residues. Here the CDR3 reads CASSIGSPNNSPLHL. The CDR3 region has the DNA TGTGCCAGCAGCATAGGCAGCCCAAATAATTCACCCCTCCACCTT.

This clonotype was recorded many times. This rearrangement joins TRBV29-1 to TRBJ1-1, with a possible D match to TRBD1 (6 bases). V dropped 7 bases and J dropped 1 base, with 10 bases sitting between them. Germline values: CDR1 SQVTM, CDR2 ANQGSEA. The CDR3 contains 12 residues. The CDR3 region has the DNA TGCAGCGGAGAGGGGGAGAACACTGAAGCTTTCTTT. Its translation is CSGEGENTEAFF.

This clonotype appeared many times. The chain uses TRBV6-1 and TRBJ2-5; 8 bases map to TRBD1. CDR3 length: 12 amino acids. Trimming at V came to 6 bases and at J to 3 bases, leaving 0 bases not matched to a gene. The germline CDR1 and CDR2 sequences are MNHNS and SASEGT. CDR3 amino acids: CASRTGEETQYF. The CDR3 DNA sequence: TGTGCCAGCAGGACAGGGGAAGAGACCCAGTACTTC.

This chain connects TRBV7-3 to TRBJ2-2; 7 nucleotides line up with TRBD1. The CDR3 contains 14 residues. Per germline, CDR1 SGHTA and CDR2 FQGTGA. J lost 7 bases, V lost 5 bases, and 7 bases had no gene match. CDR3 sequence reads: CASSPKGAGGELFF. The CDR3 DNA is TGTGCCAGCAGCCCCAAGGGGGCGGGCGGGGAGCTGTTTTTT. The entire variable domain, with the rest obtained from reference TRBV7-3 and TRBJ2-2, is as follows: GAGVSQTPSNKVTEKGKYVELRCDPISGHTALYWYRQSLGQGPEFLIYFQGTGAADDSGLPNDRFFAVRPEGSVSTLKIQRTERGDSAVYLCASSPKGAGGELFFGEGSRLTVL.

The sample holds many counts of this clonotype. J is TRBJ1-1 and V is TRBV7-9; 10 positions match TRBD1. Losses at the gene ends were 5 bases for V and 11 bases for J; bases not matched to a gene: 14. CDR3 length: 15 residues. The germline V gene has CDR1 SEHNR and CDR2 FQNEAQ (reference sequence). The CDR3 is CASSPQTGGLGGAFF. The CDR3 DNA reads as TGTGCCAGCAGCCCACAGACAGGGGGCCTGGGTGGGGCTTTCTTT.

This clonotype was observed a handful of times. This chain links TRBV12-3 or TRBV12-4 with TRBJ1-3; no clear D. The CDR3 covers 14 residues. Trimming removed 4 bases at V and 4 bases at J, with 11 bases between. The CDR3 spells CASSSSAAGNTIYF. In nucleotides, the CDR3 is TGTGCCAGCAGTTCATCGGCGGCGGGAAACACCATATATTTT.

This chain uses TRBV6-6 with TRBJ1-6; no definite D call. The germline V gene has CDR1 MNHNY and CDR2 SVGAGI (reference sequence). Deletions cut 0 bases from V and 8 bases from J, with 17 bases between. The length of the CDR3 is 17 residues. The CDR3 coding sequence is TGTGCCAGCAGTTACTCTAGACCACCGCCCGGGGATTCACCCCTCCACTTT. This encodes CASSYSRPPPGDSPLHF.

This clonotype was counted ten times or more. The CDR3 sequence is CASSYQTGELDTQYF. CDR3 in DNA: TGTGCCAGCAGTTACCAGACAGGGGAACTAGATACGCAGTATTTT. The chain combines TRBV6-5 with TRBJ2-3; 8 nucleotides align to TRBD1. Looked up from germline, CDR1 is MNHEY and CDR2 is SVGAGI. CDR3 size: 15 residues. V lost 2 bases, J lost 5 bases, and 6 bases stayed unmatched.

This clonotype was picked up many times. CDR3 in DNA: TGTGCCAGCAGTGATGGACGTTCAACTAATGAAAAACTGTTTTTT. This translates into CASSDGRSTNEKLFF. This sequence joins TRBV12-3 or TRBV12-4 and TRBJ1-4; D is ambiguous. Trimming took 5 bases from V and 0 from J, leaving 10 bases between them. The CDR3 is 15 residues long.

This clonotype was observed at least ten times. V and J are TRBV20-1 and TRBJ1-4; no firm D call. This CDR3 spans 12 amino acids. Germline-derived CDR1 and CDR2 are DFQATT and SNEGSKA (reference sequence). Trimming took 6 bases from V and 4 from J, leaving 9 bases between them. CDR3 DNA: TGCAGTGCCCCCGGCAGTAATGAAAAACTGTTTTTT. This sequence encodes CSAPGSNEKLFF.

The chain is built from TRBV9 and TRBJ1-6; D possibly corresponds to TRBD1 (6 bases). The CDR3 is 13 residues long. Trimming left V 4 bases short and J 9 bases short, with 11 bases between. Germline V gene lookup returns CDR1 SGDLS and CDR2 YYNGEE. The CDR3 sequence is CASSPGEGSPLHF. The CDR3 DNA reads TGTGCCAGCAGCCCAGGGGAGGGTTCACCCCTCCACTTT.

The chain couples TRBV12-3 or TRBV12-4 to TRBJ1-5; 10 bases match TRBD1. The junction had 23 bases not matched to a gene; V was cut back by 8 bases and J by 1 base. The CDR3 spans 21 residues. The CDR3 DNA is TGTGCCAGCTCACCACGGGGCAGTAGGGACAGGGGTCCGTCGAGCAATCAGCCCCAGCATTTT. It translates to CASSPRGSRDRGPSSNQPQHF.

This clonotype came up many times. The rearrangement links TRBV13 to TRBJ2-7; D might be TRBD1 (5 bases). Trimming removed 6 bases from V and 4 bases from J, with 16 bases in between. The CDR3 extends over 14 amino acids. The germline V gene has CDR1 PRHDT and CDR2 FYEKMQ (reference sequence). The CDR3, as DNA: TGTGCCAGCAGGTCAACCTTCAGGGAATACGAGCAGTACTTC. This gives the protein CASRSTFREYEQYF.

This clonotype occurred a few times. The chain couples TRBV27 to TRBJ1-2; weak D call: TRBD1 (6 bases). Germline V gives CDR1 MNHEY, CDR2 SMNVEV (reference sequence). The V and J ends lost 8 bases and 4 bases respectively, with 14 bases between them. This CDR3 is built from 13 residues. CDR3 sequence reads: CASGVGGGYGYTF. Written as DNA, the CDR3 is TGTGCCAGCGGGGTAGGGGGAGGCTATGGCTACACCTTC.

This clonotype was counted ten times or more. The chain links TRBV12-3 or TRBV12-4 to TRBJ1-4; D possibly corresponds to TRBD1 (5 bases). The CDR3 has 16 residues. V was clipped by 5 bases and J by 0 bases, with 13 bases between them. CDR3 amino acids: CASSLSTVATNEKLFF. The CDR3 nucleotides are TGTGCCAGCAGTCTTTCGACAGTTGCAACTAATGAAAAACTGTTTTTT.

The CDR3 nucleotides are TGCGCCAGCAGCCAGGACAGCGTAGATACGCAGTATTTT. Translated, it gives CASSQDSVDTQYF. The rearrangement joins TRBV5-1 to TRBJ2-3; possibly TRBD1 for D (6 bases). Germline V gene data show CDR1 as SGHRS and CDR2 as YFSETQ. CDR3 length: 13 residues. V gave up 4 bases and J gave up 5 bases, with 11 bases separating them.

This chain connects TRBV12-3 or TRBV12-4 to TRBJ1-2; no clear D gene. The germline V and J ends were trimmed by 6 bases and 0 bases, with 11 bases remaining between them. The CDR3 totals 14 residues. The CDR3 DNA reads TGTGCCAGCAGCCCGGGCCCGGCTAACTATGGCTACACCTTC. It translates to CASSPGPANYGYTF.

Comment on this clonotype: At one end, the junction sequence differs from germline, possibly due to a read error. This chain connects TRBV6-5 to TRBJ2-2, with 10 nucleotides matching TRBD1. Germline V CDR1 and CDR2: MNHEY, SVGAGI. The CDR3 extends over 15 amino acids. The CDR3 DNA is TGTGCCAGCAGTCACCGGGACAGGGGCTCCGGGGAGCTGCTTTTT. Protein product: CASSHRDRGSGELLF.

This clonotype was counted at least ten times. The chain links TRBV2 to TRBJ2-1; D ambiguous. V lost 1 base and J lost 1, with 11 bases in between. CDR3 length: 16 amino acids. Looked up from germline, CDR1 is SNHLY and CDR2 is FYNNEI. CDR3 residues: CASSEGRRVSYNEQFF. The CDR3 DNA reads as TGTGCCAGCAGTGAAGGTCGCCGGGTATCCTACAATGAGCAGTTCTTC.

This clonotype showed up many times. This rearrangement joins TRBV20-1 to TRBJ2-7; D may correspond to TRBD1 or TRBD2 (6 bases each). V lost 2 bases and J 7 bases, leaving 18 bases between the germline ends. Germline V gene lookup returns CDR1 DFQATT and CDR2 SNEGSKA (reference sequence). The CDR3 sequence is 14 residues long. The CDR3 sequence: CSARPIGGGREQYF. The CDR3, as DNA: TGCAGTGCTAGACCCATCGGAGGGGGAAGGGAGCAGTACTTC.

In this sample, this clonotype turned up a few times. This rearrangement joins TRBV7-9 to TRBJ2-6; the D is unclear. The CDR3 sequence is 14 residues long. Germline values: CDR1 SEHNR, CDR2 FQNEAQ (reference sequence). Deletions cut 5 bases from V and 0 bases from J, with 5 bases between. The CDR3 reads CASSQSSGANVLTF. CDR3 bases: TGTGCCAGCAGCCAAAGCTCTGGGGCCAACGTCCTGACTTTC. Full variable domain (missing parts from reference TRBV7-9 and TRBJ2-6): DTGVSQNPRHKITKRGQNVTFRCDPISEHNRLYWYRQTLGQGPEFLTYFQNEAQLEKSRLLSDRFSAERPKGSFSTLEIQRTEQGDSAMYLCASSQSSGANVLTFGAGSRLTVL.